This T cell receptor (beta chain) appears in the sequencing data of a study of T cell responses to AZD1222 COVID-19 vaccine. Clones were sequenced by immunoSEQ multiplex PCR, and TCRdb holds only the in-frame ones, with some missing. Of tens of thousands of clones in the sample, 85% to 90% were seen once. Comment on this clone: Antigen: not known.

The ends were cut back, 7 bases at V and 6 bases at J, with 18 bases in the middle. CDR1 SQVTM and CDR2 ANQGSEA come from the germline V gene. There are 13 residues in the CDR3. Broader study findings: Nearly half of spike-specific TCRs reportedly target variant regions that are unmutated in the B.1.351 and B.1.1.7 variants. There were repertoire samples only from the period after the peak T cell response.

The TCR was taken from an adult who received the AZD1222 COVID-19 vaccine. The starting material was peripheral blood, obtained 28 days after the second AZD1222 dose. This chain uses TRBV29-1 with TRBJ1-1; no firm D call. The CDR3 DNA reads TGCAGCGCCACCTCGAGTTTTAACGCTGAAGCTTTCTTT. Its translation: CSATSSFNAEAFF.